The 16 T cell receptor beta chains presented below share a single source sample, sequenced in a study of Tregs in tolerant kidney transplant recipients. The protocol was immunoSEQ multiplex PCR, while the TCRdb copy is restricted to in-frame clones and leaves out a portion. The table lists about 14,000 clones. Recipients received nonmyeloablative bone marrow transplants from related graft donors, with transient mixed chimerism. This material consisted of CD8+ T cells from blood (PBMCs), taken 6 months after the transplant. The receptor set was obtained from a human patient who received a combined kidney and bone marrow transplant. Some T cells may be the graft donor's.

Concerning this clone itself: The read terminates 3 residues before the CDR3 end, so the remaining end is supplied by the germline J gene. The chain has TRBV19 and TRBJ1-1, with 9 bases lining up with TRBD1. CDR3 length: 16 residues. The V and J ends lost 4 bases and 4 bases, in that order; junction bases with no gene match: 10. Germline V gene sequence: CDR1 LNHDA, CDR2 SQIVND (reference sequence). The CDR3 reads CASSRVPGQGSTEAFF. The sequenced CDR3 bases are TGTGCCAGTAGTAGGGTCCCGGGACAGGGATCCACTGAA.

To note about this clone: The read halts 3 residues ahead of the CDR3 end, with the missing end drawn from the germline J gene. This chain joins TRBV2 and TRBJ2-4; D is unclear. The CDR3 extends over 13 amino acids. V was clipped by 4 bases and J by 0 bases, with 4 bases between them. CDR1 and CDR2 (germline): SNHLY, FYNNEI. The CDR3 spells CASSGLAKNIQYF. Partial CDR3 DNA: TGTGCCAGCAGTGGTCTAGCCAAAAACATT. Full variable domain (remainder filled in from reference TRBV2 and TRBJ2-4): EPEVTQTPSHQVTQMGQEVILRCVPISNHLYFYWYRQILGQKVEFLVSFYNNEISEKSEIFDDQFSVERPDGSNFTLKIRSTKLEDSAMYFCASSGLAKNIQYFGAGTRLSVL.

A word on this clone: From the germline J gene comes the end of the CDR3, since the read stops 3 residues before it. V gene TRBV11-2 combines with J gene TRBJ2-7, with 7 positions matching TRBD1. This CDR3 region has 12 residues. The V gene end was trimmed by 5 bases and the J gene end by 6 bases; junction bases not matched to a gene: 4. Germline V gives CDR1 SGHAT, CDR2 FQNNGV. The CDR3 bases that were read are TGTGCCAGCAGCGCCTACAGGGGCGAG. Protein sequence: CASSAYRGE. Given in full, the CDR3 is CASSAYRGEQYF.

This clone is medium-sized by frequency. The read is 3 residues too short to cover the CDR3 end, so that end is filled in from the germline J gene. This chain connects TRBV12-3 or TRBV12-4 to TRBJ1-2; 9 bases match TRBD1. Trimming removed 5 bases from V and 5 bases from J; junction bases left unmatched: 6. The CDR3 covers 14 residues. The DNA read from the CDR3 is TGTGCCAGCAGTCCACAGGGGGCCGGGTATGGC. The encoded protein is CASSPQGAGYG. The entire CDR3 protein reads CASSPQGAGYGYTF.

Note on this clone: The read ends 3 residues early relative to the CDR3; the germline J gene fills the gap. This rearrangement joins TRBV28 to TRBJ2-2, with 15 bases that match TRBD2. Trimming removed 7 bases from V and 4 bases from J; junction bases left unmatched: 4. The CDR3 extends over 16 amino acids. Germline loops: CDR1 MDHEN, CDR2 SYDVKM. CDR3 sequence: CASTVGLAGGTGELFF. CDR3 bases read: TGTGCCAGCACTGTGGGACTAGCGGGAGGCACCGGGGAG.

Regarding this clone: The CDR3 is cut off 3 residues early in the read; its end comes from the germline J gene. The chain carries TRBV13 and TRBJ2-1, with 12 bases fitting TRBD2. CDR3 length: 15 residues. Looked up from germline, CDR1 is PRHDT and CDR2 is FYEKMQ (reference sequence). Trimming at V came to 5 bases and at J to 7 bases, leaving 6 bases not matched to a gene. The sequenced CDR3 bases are TGTGCCAGCAGCCCTACTAGCGGGGGGCTTAATGAG. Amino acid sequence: CASSPTSGGLNE. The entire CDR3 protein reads CASSPTSGGLNEQFF.

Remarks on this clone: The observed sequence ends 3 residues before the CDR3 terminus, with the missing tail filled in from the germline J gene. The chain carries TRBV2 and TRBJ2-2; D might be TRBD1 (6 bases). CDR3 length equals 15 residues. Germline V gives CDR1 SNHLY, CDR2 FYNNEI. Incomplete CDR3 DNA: TGTGCCAGCAGTGCGAACAGGGCCTCCAATTCACCG. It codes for CASSANRASNSP. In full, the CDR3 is CASSANRASNSPLFF.

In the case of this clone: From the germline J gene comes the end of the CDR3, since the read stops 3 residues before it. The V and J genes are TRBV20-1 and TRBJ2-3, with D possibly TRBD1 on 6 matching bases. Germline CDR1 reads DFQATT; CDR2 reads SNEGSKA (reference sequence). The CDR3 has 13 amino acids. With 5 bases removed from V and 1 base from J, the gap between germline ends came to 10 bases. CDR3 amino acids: CSALDRRTDTQYF. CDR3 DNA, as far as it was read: TGCAGTGCTCTCGACAGGCGCACAGATACG.

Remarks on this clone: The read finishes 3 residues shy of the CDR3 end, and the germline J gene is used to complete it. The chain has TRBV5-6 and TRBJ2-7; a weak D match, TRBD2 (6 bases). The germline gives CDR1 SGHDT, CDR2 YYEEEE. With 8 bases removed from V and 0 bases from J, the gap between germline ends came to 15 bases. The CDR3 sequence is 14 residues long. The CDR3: CASTGTPYSYEQYF. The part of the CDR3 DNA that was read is TGTGCCAGTACCGGGACTCCCTACTCCTACGAG.

CDR3 amino acids: CASSPERRPNTGELFF. The part of the CDR3 DNA that was read is TGTGCCAGCAGCCCTGAGCGTCGACCCAACACCGGGGAG. The chain is built from TRBV7-6 and TRBJ2-2; D is unresolved. From the germline J gene comes the end of the CDR3, since the read stops 3 residues before it. The CDR3 spans 16 residues. V was cut by 5 bases and J by 2 bases, with 15 bases left in between. Germline V gives CDR1 SGHVS, CDR2 FNYEAQ.

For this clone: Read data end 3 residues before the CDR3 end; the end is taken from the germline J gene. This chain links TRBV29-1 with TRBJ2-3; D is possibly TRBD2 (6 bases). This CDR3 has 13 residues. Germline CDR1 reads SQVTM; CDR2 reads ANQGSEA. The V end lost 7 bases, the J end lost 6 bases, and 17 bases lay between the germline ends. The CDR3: CSAAGLEEDTQYF. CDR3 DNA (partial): TGCAGCGCCGCGGGGCTAGAGGAGGATACG.

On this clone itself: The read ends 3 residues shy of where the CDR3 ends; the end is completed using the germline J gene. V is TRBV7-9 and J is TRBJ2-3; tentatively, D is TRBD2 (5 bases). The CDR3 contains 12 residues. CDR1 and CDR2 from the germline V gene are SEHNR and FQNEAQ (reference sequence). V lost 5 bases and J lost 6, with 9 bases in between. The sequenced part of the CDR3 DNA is TGTGCCAGCAGCCCAGGCGGGGATACG. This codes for CASSPGGDT. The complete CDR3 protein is CASSPGGDTQYF.

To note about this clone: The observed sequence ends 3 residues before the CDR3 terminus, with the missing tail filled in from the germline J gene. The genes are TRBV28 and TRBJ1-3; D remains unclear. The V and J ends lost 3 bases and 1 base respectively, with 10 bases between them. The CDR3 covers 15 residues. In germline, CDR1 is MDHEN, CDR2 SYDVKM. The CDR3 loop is CASSFWQFSGNTIYF. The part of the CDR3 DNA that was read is TGTGCCAGCAGTTTTTGGCAGTTTTCTGGAAACACC.

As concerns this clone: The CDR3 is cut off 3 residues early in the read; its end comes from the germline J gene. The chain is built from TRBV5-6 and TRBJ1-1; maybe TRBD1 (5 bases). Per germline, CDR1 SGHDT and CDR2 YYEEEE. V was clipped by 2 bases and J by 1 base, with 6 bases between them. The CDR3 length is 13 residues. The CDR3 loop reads CASSLTGNTEAFF. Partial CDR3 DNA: TGTGCCAGCAGCTTAACAGGGAACACTGAA. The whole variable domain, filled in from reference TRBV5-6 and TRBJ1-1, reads DAGVTQSPTHLIKTRGQQVTLRCSPKSGHDTVSWYQQALGQGPQFIFQYYEEEERQRGNFPDRFSGHQFPNYSSELNVNALLLGDSALYLCASSLTGNTEAFFGQGTRLTVV.

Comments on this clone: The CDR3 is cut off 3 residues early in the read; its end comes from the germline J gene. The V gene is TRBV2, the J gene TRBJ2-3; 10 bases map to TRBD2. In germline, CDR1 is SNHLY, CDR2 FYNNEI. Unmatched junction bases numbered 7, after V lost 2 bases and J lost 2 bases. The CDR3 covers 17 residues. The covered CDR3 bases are TGTGCCAGCAGTGAAATTTTAGCGGGAGGCCCCACAGATACG. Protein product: CASSEILAGGPTDT. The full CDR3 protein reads CASSEILAGGPTDTQYF. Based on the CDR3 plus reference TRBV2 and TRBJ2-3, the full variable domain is EPEVTQTPSHQVTQMGQEVILRCVPISNHLYFYWYRQILGQKVEFLVSFYNNEISEKSEIFDDQFSVERPDGSNFTLKIRSTKLEDSAMYFCASSEILAGGPTDTQYFGPGTRLTVL.

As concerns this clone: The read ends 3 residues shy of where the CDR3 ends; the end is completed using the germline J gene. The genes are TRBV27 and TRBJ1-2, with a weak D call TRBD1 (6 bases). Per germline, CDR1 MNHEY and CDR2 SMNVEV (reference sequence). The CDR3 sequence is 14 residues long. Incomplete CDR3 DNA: TGTGCCAGCAGTAGGGGAGGGGGACAAGAGACC. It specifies CASSRGGGQET. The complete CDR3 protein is CASSRGGGQETYTF.